A single T cell receptor beta chain is shown here with its context. The repertoire was sequenced with immunoSEQ multiplex PCR; TCRdb's copy has only in-frame clones and lacks some. The sample has some 9,900 clones, more than 85% seen once. The data were obtained in a study of graft-versus-host responses after intestinal transplantation. V was trimmed by 3 bases and J by 4 bases, leaving 9 bases between them. The CDR3 is 13 residues long. CDR1 is SEHNR, CDR2 FQNEAQ, per germline (reference sequence). The sequence was collected from a human patient who received an intestinal transplant, so some T cells may come from the graft donor. This sequence joins TRBV7-9 and TRBJ1-1; a possible D gene is TRBD1 (6 bases). The starting material was PBMCs, obtained approximately 42 days after intestinal transplantation. The CDR3 spells CASSLEGVTEAFF. DNA for the CDR3: TGTGCCAGCAGCTTGGAGGGGGTCACTGAAGCTTTCTTT.